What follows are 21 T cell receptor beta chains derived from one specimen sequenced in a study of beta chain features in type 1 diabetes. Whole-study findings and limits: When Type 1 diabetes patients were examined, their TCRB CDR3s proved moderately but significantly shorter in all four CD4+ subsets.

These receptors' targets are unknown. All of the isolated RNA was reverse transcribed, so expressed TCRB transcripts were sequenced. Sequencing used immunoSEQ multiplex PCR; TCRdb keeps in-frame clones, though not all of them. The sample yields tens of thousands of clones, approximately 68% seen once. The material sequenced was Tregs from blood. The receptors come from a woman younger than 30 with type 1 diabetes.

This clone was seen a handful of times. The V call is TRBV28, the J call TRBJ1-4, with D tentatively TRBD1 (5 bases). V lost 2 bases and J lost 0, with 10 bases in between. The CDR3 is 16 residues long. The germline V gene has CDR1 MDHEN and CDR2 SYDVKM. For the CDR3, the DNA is TGTGCCAGCAGTTTACTCGGGACTACAACTAATGAAAAACTGTTTTTT. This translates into CASSLLGTTTNEKLFF. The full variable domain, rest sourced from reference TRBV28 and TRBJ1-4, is DVKVTQSSRYLVKRTGEKVFLECVQDMDHENMFWYRQDPGLGLRLIYFSYDVKMKEKGDIPEGYSVSREKKERFSLILESASTNQTSMYLCASSLLGTTTNEKLFFGSGTQLSVL.

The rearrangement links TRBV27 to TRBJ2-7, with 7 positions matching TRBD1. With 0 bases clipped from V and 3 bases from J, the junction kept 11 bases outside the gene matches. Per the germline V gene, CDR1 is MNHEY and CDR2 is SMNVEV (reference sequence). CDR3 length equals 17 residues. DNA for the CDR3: TGTGCCAGCAGTTTATCTACCCAGGGACAGTCGGGCTACGAGCAGTACTTC. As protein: CASSLSTQGQSGYEQYF.

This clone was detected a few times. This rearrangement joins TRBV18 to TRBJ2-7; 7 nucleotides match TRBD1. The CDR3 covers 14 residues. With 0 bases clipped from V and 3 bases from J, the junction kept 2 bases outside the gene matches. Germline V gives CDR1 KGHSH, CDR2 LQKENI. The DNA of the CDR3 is TGTGCCAGCTCACCACCGGGACAGAACTACGAGCAGTACTTC. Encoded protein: CASSPPGQNYEQYF.

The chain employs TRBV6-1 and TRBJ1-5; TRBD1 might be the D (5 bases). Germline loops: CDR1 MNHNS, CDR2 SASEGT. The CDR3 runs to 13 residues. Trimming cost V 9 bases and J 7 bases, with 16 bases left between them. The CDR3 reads CASKDTLGQPQHF. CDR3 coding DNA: TGTGCCAGTAAGGACACCCTCGGCCAGCCCCAGCATTTT.

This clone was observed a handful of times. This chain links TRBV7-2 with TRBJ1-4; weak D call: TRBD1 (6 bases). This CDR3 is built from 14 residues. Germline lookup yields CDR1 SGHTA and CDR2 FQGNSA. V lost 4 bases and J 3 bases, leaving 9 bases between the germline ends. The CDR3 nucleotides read TGTGCCAGCAGCTCCAGGGGATCTAATGAAAAACTGTTTTTT. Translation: CASSSRGSNEKLFF. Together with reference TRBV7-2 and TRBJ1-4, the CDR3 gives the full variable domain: GAGVSQSPSNKVTEKGKDVELRCDPISGHTALYWYRQSLGQGLEFLIYFQGNSAPDKSGLPSDRFSAERTGGSVSTLTIQRTQQEDSAVYLCASSSRGSNEKLFFGSGTQLSVL.

The CDR3 is CASSRQGSLLNYGYTF. CDR3 DNA: TGTGCCAGTTCTAGACAGGGCAGTCTTCTTAACTATGGCTACACCTTC. V and J are TRBV19 and TRBJ1-2, with 7 positions matching TRBD1. This CDR3 contains 16 residues. CDR1 is LNHDA, CDR2 SQIVND, per germline (reference sequence). V lost 8 bases, J lost 1 base, and 13 bases stayed unmatched.

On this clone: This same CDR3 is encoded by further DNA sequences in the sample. The CDR3 DNA sequence: TGCGCCAGCAGCTCCAGCGGAGGTTCCTACAATGAGCAGTTCTTC. This codes for CASSSSGGSYNEQFF. V and J are TRBV5-1 and TRBJ2-1; possible D gene TRBD2, 5 bases. Per germline, CDR1 SGHRS and CDR2 YFSETQ. The CDR3 spans 15 residues. The ends were cut back, 3 bases at V and 1 base at J, with 11 bases in the middle.

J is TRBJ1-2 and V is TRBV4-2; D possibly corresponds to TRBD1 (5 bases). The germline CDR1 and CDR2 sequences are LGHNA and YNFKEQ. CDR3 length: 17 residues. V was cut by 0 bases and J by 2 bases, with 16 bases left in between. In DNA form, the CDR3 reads TGTGCCAGCAGCCAAGAAGGGGATTCGATGATGAACTATGGCTACACCTTC. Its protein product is CASSQEGDSMMNYGYTF.

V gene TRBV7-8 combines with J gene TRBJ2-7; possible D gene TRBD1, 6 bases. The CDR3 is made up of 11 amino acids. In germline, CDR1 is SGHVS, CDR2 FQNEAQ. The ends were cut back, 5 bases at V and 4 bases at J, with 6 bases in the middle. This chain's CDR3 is CASSGQYEQYF. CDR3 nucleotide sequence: TGTGCCAGCAGCGGACAGTACGAGCAGTACTTC.

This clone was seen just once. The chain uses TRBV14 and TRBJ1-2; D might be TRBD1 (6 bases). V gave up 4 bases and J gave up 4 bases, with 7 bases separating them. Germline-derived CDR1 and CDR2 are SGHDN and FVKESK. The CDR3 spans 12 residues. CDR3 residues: CASSLQGYGYTF. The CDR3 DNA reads TGTGCCAGCAGCCTACAGGGCTATGGCTACACCTTC.

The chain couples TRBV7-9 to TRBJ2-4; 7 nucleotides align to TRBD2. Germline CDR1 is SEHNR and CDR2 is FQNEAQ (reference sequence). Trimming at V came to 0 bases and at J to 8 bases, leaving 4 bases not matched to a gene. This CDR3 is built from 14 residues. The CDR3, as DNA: TGTGCCAGCAGCTTAGCGGGGACTAATCACATTCAGTACTTC. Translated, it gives CASSLAGTNHIQYF.

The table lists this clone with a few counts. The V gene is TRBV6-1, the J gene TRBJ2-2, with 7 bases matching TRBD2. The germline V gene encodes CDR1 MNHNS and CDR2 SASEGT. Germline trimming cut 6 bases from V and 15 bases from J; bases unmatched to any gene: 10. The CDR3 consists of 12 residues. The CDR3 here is CASRGLTYGLFF. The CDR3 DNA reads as TGTGCCAGCAGGGGACTAACCTACGGTTTGTTTTTT.

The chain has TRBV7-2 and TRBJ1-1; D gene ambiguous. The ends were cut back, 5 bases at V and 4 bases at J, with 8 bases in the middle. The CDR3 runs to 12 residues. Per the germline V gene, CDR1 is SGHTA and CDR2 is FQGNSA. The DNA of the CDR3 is TGTGCCAGCAGCCGAGGGTTCACTGAAGCTTTCTTT. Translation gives CASSRGFTEAFF.

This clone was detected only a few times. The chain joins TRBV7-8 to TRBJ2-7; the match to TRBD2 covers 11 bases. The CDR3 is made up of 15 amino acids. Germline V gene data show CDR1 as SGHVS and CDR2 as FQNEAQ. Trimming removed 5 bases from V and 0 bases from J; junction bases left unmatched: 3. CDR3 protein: CASSPTSGASYEQYF. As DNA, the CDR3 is TGTGCCAGCAGCCCGACTAGCGGGGCCTCCTACGAGCAGTACTTC.

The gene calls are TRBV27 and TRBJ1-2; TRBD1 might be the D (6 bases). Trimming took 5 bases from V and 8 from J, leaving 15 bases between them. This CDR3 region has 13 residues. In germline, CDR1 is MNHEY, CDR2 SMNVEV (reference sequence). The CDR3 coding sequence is TGTGCCAGCAGTCCCCAGGGGACCGGCGGCTACACCTTC. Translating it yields CASSPQGTGGYTF.

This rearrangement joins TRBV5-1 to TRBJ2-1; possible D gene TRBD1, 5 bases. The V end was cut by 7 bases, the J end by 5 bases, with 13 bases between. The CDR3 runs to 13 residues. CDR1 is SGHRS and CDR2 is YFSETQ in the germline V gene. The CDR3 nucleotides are TGCGCCAGCCAAAAACAGGTAGACAATGAGCAGTTCTTC. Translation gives CASQKQVDNEQFF.

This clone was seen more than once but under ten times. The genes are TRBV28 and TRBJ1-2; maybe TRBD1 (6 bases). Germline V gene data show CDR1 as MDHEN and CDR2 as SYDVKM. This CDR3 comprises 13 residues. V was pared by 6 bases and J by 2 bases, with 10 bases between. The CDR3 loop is CASRHGQNYGYTF. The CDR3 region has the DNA TGTGCCAGCAGACACGGACAGAACTATGGCTACACCTTC.

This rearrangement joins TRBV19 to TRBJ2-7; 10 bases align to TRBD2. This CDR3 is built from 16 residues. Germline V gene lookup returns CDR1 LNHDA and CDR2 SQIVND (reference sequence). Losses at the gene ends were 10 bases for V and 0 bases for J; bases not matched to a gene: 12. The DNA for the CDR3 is TGTGCCACCGCCGGGACTAGCGTCAGGAGCTCCTACGAGCAGTACTTC. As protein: CATAGTSVRSSYEQYF.

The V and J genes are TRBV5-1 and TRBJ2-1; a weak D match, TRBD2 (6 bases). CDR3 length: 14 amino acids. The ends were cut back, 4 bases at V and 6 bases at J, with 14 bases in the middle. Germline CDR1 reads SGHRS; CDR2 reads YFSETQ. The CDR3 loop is CASSGRIPFNEQFF. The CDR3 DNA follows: TGCGCCAGCAGCGGGAGGATTCCCTTCAATGAGCAGTTCTTC.

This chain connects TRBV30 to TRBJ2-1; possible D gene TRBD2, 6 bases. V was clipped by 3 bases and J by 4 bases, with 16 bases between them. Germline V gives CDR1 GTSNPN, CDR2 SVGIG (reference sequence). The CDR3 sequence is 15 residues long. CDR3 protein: CAWSPTSIAYNEQFF. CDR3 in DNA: TGTGCCTGGAGCCCAACTAGCATTGCATACAATGAGCAGTTCTTC. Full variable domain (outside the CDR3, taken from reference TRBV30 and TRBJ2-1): SQTIHQWPATLVQPVGSPLSLECTVEGTSNPNLYWYRQAAGRGLQLLFYSVGIGQISSEVPQNLSASRPQDRQFILSSKKLLLSDSGFYLCAWSPTSIAYNEQFFGPGTRLTVL.

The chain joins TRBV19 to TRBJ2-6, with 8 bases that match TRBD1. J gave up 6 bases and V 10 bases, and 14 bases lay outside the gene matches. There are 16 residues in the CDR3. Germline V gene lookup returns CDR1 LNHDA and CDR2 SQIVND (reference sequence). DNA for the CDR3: TGTGCCACCAGGGGGCAGGGATATTATGAGGCCAACGTCCTGACTTTC. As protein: CATRGQGYYEANVLTF.